One TCR beta chain is described in this entry. The CDR3 sequence is 15 residues long. Germline lookup yields CDR1 SEHNR and CDR2 FQNEAQ (reference sequence). J lost 13 bases, V lost 4 bases, and 15 bases had no gene match. This entry belongs to a study of cytomegalovirus exposure and HLA in healthy donors. PCR amplification relied on 60 Vbeta primers (plus 13 Jbeta primers). Assay: immunoSEQ multiplex PCR; the TCRdb copy retains only in-frame clones and omits some. The table has about 94,000 clones, 50% to 75% seen once. The sample was PBMCs. This TCR was recovered from a man aged 30 to 45 in good health and CMV-seronegative. The gene calls are TRBV7-9 and TRBJ2-1; the match to TRBD1 covers 8 bases. The CDR3 nucleotides are TGTGCCAGCAGCTGGCCCAGGGGGCCCCATTCATTTCAGTTCTTC. Translated: CASSWPRGPHSFQFF.